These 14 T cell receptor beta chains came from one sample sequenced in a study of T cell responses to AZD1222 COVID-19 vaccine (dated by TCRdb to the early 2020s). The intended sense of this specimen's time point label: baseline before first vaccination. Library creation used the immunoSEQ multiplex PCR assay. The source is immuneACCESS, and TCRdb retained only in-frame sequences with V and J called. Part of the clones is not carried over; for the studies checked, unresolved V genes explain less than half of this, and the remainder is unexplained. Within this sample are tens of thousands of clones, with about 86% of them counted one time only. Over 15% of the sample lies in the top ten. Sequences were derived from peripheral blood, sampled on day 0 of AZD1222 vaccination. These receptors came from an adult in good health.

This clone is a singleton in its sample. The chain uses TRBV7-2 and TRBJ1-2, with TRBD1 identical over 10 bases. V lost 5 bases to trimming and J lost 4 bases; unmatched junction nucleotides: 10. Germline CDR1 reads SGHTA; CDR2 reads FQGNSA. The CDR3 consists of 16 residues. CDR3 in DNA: TGTGCCAGCAGCAAGCAGGACAGGGGGGGTCCCTATGGCTACACCTTC. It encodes CASSKQDRGGPYGYTF.

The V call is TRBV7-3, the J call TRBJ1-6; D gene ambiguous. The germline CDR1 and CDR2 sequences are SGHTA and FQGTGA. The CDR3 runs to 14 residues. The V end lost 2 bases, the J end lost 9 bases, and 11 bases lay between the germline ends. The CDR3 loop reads CASSLFAEGSPLHF. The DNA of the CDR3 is TGTGCCAGCAGCTTATTCGCTGAGGGTTCACCCCTCCACTTT.

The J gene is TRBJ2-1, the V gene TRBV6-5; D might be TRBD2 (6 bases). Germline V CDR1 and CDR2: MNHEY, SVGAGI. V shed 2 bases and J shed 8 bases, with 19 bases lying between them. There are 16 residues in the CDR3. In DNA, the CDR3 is TGTGCCAGCAGTTACCAGGTGGCGGCCCGGAGGGATGAGCAGTTCTTC. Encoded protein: CASSYQVAARRDEQFF.

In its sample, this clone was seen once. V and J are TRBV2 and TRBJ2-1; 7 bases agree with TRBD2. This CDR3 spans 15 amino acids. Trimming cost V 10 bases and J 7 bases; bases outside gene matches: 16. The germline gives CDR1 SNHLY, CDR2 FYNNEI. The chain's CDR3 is CATLKRDGVGNEQFF. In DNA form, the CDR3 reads TGTGCCACTCTGAAGCGGGACGGCGTAGGAAATGAGCAGTTCTTC.

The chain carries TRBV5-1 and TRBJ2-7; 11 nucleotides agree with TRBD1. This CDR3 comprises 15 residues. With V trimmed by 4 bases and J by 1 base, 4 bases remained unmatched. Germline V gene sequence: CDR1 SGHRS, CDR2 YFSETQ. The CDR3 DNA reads TGCGCCAGCAGCATCGGGACAGGGGGATCCTACGAGCAGTACTTC. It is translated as CASSIGTGGSYEQYF.

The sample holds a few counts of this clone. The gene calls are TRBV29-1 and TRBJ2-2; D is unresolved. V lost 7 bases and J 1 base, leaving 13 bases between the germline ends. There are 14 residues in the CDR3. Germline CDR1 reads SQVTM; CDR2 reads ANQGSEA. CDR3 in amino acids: CSARLRLNTGELFF. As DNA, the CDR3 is TGCAGCGCACGACTCCGACTGAACACCGGGGAGCTGTTTTTT.

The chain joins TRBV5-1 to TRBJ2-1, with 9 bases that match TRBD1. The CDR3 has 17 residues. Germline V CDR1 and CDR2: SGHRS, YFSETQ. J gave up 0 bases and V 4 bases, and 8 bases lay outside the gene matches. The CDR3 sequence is CASSPGQGSSSYNEQFF. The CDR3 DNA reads TGCGCCAGCAGCCCTGGACAGGGGTCAAGCTCCTACAATGAGCAGTTCTTC.

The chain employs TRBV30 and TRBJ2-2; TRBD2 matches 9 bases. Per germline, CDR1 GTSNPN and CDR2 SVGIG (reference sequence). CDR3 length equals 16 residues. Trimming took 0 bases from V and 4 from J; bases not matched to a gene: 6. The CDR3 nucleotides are TGTGCCTGGAGTGTAGGGACTAGCTACACCACCGGGGAGCTGTTTTTT. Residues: CAWSVGTSYTTGELFF.

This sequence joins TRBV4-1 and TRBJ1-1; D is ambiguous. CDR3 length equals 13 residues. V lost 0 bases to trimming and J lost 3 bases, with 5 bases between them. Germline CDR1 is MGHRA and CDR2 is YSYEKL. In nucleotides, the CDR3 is TGCGCCAGCAGCCAAGACGAGGACACTGAAGCTTTCTTT. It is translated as CASSQDEDTEAFF.

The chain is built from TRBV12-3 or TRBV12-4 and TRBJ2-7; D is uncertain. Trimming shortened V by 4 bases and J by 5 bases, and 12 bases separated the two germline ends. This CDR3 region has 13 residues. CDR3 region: CASSSGSSDEQYF. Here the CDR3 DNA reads TGTGCCAGCAGTTCGGGTTCTTCCGACGAGCAGTACTTC.

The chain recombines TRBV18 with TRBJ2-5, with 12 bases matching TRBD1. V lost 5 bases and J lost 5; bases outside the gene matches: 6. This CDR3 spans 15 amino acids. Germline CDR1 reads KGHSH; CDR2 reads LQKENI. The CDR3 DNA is TGTGCCAGCTCATCCGGGACAGGGGGCCAGGAGACCCAGTACTTC. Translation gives CASSSGTGGQETQYF. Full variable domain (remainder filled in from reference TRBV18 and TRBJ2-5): NAGVMQNPRHLVRRRGQEARLRCSPMKGHSHVYWYRQLPEEGLKFMVYLQKENIIDESGMPKERFSAEFPKEGPSILRIQQVVRGDSAAYFCASSSGTGGQETQYFGPGTRLLVL.

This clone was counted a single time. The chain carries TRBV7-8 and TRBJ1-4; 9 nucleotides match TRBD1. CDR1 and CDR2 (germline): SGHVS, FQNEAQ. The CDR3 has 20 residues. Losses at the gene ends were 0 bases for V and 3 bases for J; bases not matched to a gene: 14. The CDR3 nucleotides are TGTGCCAGCAGCTTAGCGGCCGGGACAGGGTTCATTAAGGCTAATGAAAAACTGTTTTTT. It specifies CASSLAAGTGFIKANEKLFF.

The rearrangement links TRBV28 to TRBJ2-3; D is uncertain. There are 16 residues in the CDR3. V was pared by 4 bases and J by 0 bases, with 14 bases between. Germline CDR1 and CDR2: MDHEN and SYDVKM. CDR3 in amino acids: CASSSFGVPSTDTQYF. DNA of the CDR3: TGTGCCAGCAGTTCTTTTGGCGTACCTAGCACAGATACGCAGTATTTT.

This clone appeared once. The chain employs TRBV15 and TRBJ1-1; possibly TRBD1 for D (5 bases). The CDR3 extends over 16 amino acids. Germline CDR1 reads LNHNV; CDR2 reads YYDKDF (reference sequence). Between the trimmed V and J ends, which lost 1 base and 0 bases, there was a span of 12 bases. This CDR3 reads CATSRVGQLMNTEAFF. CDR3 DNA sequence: TGTGCCACCAGCAGAGTGGGGCAGCTCATGAACACTGAAGCTTTCTTT.